Each of the 26 T cell receptor beta chains below was sequenced from the same sample in a study of CD8 T cells in Susac syndrome. The RNA, roughly 0.45 to 1 ug, was put through reverse transcription using random hexamers. TCRdb called the immunoSEQ multiplex PCR reads again in MiXCR, with one record for every CDR3 protein. The profile shows 150,000 to 180,000 distinct CDR3 sequences, 95% of them singletons. Sequenced sample: CD4+ T cells from PBMCs. These receptors were obtained from a human donor with Susac syndrome.

V usage is TRBV3-1 and J usage is TRBJ2-7; D gene unclear. Per the germline V gene, CDR1 is LGHDT and CDR2 is YNNKEL (reference sequence). Deletions cut 0 bases from V and 3 bases from J, with 6 bases between. The CDR3 has 13 amino acids. CDR3 in amino acids: CASSQEKVYEQYF. The CDR3 region has the DNA TGTGCCAGCAGCCAAGAAAAAGTCTACGAGCAGTACTTC.

J is TRBJ1-2 and V is TRBV9; the D gene is possibly TRBD1 (5 bases). This CDR3 contains 14 residues. CDR1 is SGDLS, CDR2 YYNGEE, per germline. Trimming removed 0 bases at V and 8 bases at J, with 14 bases between. CDR3 residues: CASSVEGTLYGYTF. The CDR3 nucleotides are TGTGCCAGCAGCGTAGAAGGGACTCTATACGGCTACACCTTC.

J is TRBJ2-6 and V is TRBV9; D uncertain. Germline V CDR1 and CDR2: SGDLS, YYNGEE. This CDR3 is 19 amino acids long. The V end was cut by 0 bases, the J end by 2 bases, with 18 bases between. As DNA, the CDR3 is TGTGCCAGCAGCGTAGCTACCCCCACCTCCCTCGCTGGGGCCAACGTCCTGACTTTC. This codes for CASSVATPTSLAGANVLTF.

The chain recombines TRBV9 with TRBJ2-3; 7 nucleotides match TRBD1. Trimming removed 0 bases from V and 4 bases from J; junction bases left unmatched: 5. CDR3 length: 15 residues. Germline CDR1 reads SGDLS; CDR2 reads YYNGEE. The CDR3 DNA is TGTGCCAGCAGCGTAGGACAGGGAGAGTCAGATACGCAGTATTTT. Translating gives CASSVGQGESDTQYF.

The chain is built from TRBV5-4 and TRBJ2-2, with a possible D match to TRBD2 (5 bases). V gave up 4 bases and J gave up 4 bases, with 8 bases separating them. Germline V lookup: CDR1 SGHNT, CDR2 YYREEE (reference sequence). The CDR3 has 13 amino acids. CDR3 sequence: CASSPGITGELFF. CDR3 bases: TGTGCCAGCAGCCCGGGGATCACCGGGGAGCTGTTTTTT.

The chain has TRBV20-1 and TRBJ2-7; 11 bases agree with TRBD1. J was trimmed by 4 bases and V by 5 bases; bases with no gene match: 4. CDR1 is DFQATT, CDR2 SNEGSKA, per germline (reference sequence). The CDR3 is made up of 13 amino acids. This chain's CDR3 is CSAEGQGGYEQYF. The DNA for the CDR3 is TGCAGTGCTGAGGGACAGGGGGGGTACGAGCAGTACTTC.

The chain couples TRBV3-1 to TRBJ2-7, with 8 bases identical to TRBD1. From germline, CDR1 is LGHDT and CDR2 YNNKEL (reference sequence). The length of the CDR3 is 14 residues. Unmatched junction bases numbered 2, after V lost 1 base and J lost 3 bases. As DNA, the CDR3 is TGTGCCAGCAGCCAAGGGACAGGGTTCTACGAGCAGTACTTC. Protein: CASSQGTGFYEQYF.

This clonotype has a single count. The gene calls are TRBV29-1 and TRBJ2-2; 10 nucleotides agree with TRBD1. CDR1 and CDR2 (germline): SQVTM, ANQGSEA. The CDR3 contains 14 residues. Trimming took 6 bases from V and 4 from J; bases not matched to a gene: 5. The CDR3 DNA follows: TGCAGCGTGGGGACAGGGGCCGGCACCGGGGAGCTGTTTTTT. The encoded protein is CSVGTGAGTGELFF.

The chain couples TRBV6-5 to TRBJ2-2; D is unclear. Per the germline V gene, CDR1 is MNHEY and CDR2 is SVGAGI. V gave up 5 bases and J gave up 4 bases, with 5 bases separating them. The CDR3 spans 12 residues. CDR3 DNA sequence: TGTGCCAGCAGTGACGCCACCGGGGAGCTGTTTTTT. Protein sequence: CASSDATGELFF.

The gene calls are TRBV3-1 and TRBJ1-5; 7 bases line up with TRBD1. Germline V CDR1 and CDR2: LGHDT, YNNKEL (reference sequence). V gave up 4 bases and J gave up 0 bases; unmatched junction bases: 3. The CDR3 length is 15 residues. The CDR3 coding sequence is TGTGCCAGCAGCCCACAGGGGTATAGCAATCAGCCCCAGCATTTT. This gives the protein CASSPQGYSNQPQHF.

This chain uses TRBV27 with TRBJ2-7; TRBD1 matches at 9 bases. In germline, CDR1 is MNHEY, CDR2 SMNVEV (reference sequence). This CDR3 contains 14 residues. The V gene end was trimmed by 5 bases and the J gene end by 7 bases; junction bases not matched to a gene: 9. The CDR3 spells CASSNRQGVGEQYF. For the CDR3, the DNA is TGTGCCAGCAGTAATAGACAGGGGGTGGGGGAGCAGTACTTC.

This clonotype was seen once. V is TRBV15 and J is TRBJ1-2; D possibly corresponds to TRBD1 (5 bases). From germline, CDR1 is LNHNV and CDR2 YYDKDF (reference sequence). This CDR3 contains 13 residues. Trimming stripped 5 bases from V and 4 bases from J, with 11 bases between. This CDR3 reads CATSPRGTYGYTF. The CDR3 region has the DNA TGTGCCACCAGCCCGCGAGGGACCTATGGCTACACCTTC.

This chain links TRBV4-2 with TRBJ2-1, with D possibly matching TRBD1 (5 bases). The CDR3 contains 14 residues. CDR1 is LGHNA, CDR2 YNFKEQ, per germline. Trimming pared 5 bases from V and 6 bases from J, leaving 14 bases between. The DNA of the CDR3 is TGTGCCAGCAGCGATCAGGGTAGGGCCAATGAGCAGTTCTTC. It is translated as CASSDQGRANEQFF.

The V and J genes are TRBV11-1 and TRBJ2-1, with D perhaps TRBD2 (5 bases). CDR3 length: 15 residues. Germline CDR1 is SGHAT and CDR2 is FQDESV (reference sequence). The V gene lost 5 bases and the J gene lost 10 bases, with 21 bases spanning the gap. The chain's CDR3 is CASSPNPTKGGEQFF. The CDR3, as DNA: TGTGCCAGCAGCCCAAACCCTACTAAGGGCGGGGAGCAGTTCTTC. The complete variable domain, with remaining parts taken from reference TRBV11-1 and TRBJ2-1, reads EAEVAQSPRYKITEKSQAVAFWCDPISGHATLYWYRQILGQGPELLVQFQDESVVDDSQLPKDRFSAERLKGVDSTLKIQPAELGDSAMYLCASSPNPTKGGEQFFGPGTRLTVL.

In its sample, this clonotype was seen once. V is TRBV29-1 and J is TRBJ1-2; D not certain. Germline CDR1 reads SQVTM; CDR2 reads ANQGSEA. The CDR3 spans 11 residues. Trimming pared 4 bases from V and 2 bases from J, leaving 5 bases between. Here the CDR3 DNA reads TGCAGCGTTGCAGAGAACTATGGCTACACCTTC. This translates into CSVAENYGYTF. The entire variable domain, with the rest obtained from reference TRBV29-1 and TRBJ1-2, is as follows: SAVISQKPSRDICQRGTSLTIQCQVDSQVTMMFWYRQQPGQSLTLIATANQGSEATYESGFVIDKFPISRPNLTFSTLTVSNMSPEDSSIYLCSVAENYGYTFGSGTRLTVV.

The J gene is TRBJ1-1, the V gene TRBV14, with TRBD1 as a possible D gene (5 bases). The CDR3 extends over 16 amino acids. The germline CDR1 and CDR2 sequences are SGHDN and FVKESK. V was cut by 2 bases and J by 4 bases, with 17 bases left in between. This CDR3 is CASSQNAGRLTTEAFF. In DNA, the CDR3 is TGTGCCAGCAGCCAAAATGCAGGGCGACTAACCACTGAAGCTTTCTTT.

This clonotype showed up just a few times. The chain couples TRBV6-6 to TRBJ2-7, with D maybe TRBD2 (5 bases). Trimming took off 8 bases at V and 0 bases at J, with 5 bases between the two ends. Germline V lookup: CDR1 MNHNY, CDR2 SVGAGI (reference sequence). The CDR3 totals 11 residues. CDR3 bases: TGTGCCAGCCGGGGCTCCTACGAGCAGTACTTC. It encodes CASRGSYEQYF.

The chain carries TRBV29-1 and TRBJ2-3; TRBD1 agrees at 9 bases. J gave up 6 bases and V 7 bases, and 17 bases lay outside the gene matches. The CDR3 length is 16 residues. In germline, CDR1 is SQVTM, CDR2 ANQGSEA. CDR3 in DNA: TGCAGCGCCTCGGGACAGGGAGAGATGGGGGGGGATACGCAGTATTTT. Translating gives CSASGQGEMGGDTQYF.

The chain couples TRBV20-1 to TRBJ2-1, with a weak D call TRBD1 (5 bases). Germline assignment: CDR1 DFQATT and CDR2 SNEGSKA (reference sequence). The ends were cut back, 4 bases at V and 0 bases at J, with 16 bases in the middle. This CDR3 region has 16 residues. CDR3 bases: TGCAGTGCTACCTACAGGCCCCAAAGCTCCTACAATGAGCAGTTCTTC. Translated: CSATYRPQSSYNEQFF.

The V and J genes are TRBV12-3 or TRBV12-4 and TRBJ2-4, with D perhaps being TRBD1 or TRBD2 (5 bases each). The CDR3 consists of 15 residues. V dropped 6 bases and J dropped 4 bases, with 16 bases sitting between them. The DNA for the CDR3 is TGTGCCAGCAGACACTTCTTTGGGGGAAAAAACATTCAGTACTTC. Protein: CASRHFFGGKNIQYF.

In nucleotides, the CDR3 is TGTGCCAGCAGCGCCGGACAGGGGCGGGGGGCCAACGTCCTGACTTTC. It is translated as CASSAGQGRGANVLTF. The chain has TRBV11-2 and TRBJ2-6; 9 bases line up with TRBD1. After removal of 5 bases from V and 4 bases from J, the junction contained 6 bases not matched to a gene. The germline CDR1 and CDR2 sequences are SGHAT and FQNNGV. The CDR3 has 16 amino acids.

V usage is TRBV29-1 and J usage is TRBJ2-1, with 12 positions matching TRBD2. The V gene's germline CDR1 is SQVTM and CDR2 ANQGSEA. V shed 6 bases, J shed 8 bases, and the junction held 2 bases outside the gene matches. The CDR3 sequence is 12 residues long. The CDR3 spells CSVGTSGYEQFF. The DNA for the CDR3 is TGCAGCGTGGGGACTAGCGGGTATGAGCAGTTCTTC.

CDR3 in amino acids: CASSVEFRDLRYEKLFF. In DNA form, the CDR3 reads TGTGCCAGCAGCGTAGAGTTCCGCGATTTACGCTATGAAAAACTGTTTTTT. The chain carries TRBV9 and TRBJ1-4; the D is unclear. The germline V gene encodes CDR1 SGDLS and CDR2 YYNGEE. CDR3 length: 17 amino acids. V shed 0 bases and J shed 6 bases, with 18 bases lying between them.

The chain recombines TRBV15 with TRBJ2-1; possibly TRBD1 for D (6 bases). The CDR3 length is 16 residues. The V gene's germline CDR1 is LNHNV and CDR2 YYDKDF (reference sequence). V was clipped by 2 bases and J by 8 bases, with 19 bases between them. CDR3 coding DNA: TGTGCCACCAGCAGAACTGGGGGCCTAGAGGGCTATGAGCAGTTCTTC. Translating gives CATSRTGGLEGYEQFF.

The gene calls are TRBV12-3 or TRBV12-4 and TRBJ2-1; the match to TRBD2 covers 11 bases. The V segment lost 8 bases and the J segment 7 bases; nucleotides outside the gene matches: 13. This CDR3 has 16 amino acids. Here the CDR3 DNA reads TGTGCCAGCGGCCGGGGTAGCGGGGGGGCTGGGAATGAGCAGTTCTTC. This sequence encodes CASGRGSGGAGNEQFF.

The CDR3 is CASSLGQSNEQFF. The CDR3 coding sequence is TGTGCCAGCAGTTTAGGGCAGAGCAATGAGCAGTTCTTC. V gene TRBV12-3 or TRBV12-4 combines with J gene TRBJ2-1; no clear D gene. CDR3 length: 13 amino acids. Trimming took off 1 base at V and 6 bases at J, with 7 bases between the two ends.